The clone carrying this TCR beta chain was detected only a few times. The antigen is undetermined. The ends were cut back, 3 bases at V and 3 bases at J, with 14 bases in the middle. Germline-derived CDR1 and CDR2 are SGHNT and YYREEE (reference sequence). This CDR3 spans 15 amino acids. This specimen belongs to a study of beta chain features in type 1 diabetes. On the study more broadly: Over all samples combined, fewer than 140,000,000 sorted cells were examined. Study-level findings and limits: Diminished insertions and augmented deletions at VDJ junctions characterized type 1 diabetes patients. Researchers report that Type 1 diabetes patients had moderately but significantly shorter TCRB CDR3s across all four CD4+ subsets.

CD45RO/CCR7/CD25/CD127/CD95/CD27 staining was used to isolate CD4+ naive, central memory, regulatory and stem cell-like memory cells by sorting. Each population that was sorted was more than 95% pure. Every bit of the isolated RNA underwent reverse transcription, so sequencing read expressed TCRB transcripts. Only in-frame clones appear in the TCRdb table, and some are missing; sequencing was by immunoSEQ multiplex PCR. The sample consists of about 47,000 clones, roughly 40% of them appearing once. The chain couples TRBV5-4 to TRBJ2-3, with a tentative D call TRBD1 (6 bases). This sequence was found in a man in his thirties or forties with type 1 diabetes. Source material: stem cell memory CD4+ T cells from blood. The CDR3 DNA sequence: TGTGCCAGCAGCTCACATCAGGGGCAGACAGATACGCAGTATTTT. Its translation is CASSSHQGQTDTQYF.